This TCR beta chain was sequenced in a study of tumor-infiltrating lymphocytes in localized non-small cell lung cancer. In the study overall: Some samples were collected after neoadjuvant chemotherapy; smokers, never-smokers and several histologies were included.

From germline, CDR1 is SGHTA and CDR2 FQGNSA. The CDR3 loop spans 13 amino acids. Trimming removed 3 bases from V and 6 bases from J; junction bases left unmatched: 1. TCRdb keeps only in-frame clones here, not all; method: immunoSEQ multiplex PCR. The sample holds over 8,000 clones, about 80% seen once. The receptor was isolated from a human donor with non-small cell lung cancer. What was sequenced was uninvolved lung tissue not adjacent to the tumor. The chain employs TRBV7-2 and TRBJ2-1; 8 nucleotides line up with TRBD2. The CDR3 protein is CASSFGTSNEQFF. The DNA of the CDR3 is TGTGCCAGCAGCTTTGGGACTAGCAATGAGCAGTTCTTC.